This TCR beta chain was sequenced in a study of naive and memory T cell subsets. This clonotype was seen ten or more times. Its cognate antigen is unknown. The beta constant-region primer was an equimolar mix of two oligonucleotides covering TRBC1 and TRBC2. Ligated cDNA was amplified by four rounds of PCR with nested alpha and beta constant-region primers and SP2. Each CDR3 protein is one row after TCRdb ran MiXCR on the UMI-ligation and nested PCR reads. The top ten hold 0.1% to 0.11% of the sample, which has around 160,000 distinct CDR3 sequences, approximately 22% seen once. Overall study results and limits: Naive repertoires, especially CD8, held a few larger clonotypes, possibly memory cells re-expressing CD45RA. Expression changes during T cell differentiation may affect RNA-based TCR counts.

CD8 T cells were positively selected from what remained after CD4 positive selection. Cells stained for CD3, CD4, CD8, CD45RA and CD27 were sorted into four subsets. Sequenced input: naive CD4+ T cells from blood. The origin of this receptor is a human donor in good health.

CDR3 residues: CSAISGRASNEQFF. The CDR3 DNA sequence: TGCAGTGCTATTAGCGGGAGGGCCTCCAATGAGCAGTTCTTC. The chain employs TRBV20-1 and TRBJ2-1; TRBD2 agrees at 11 bases. CDR1 and CDR2 (germline): DFQATT, SNEGSKA (reference sequence). The CDR3 loop spans 14 amino acids. After removal of 4 bases from V and 6 bases from J, the junction contained 5 bases not matched to a gene.